This is a list of T cell receptor beta chains from one sample in a study of B cell selection in AIRE deficiency. Sequenced by immunoSEQ multiplex PCR; TCRdb stores in-frame clones only, minus some. Of 22,000 or so clones in the sample, around 97% were seen once. The sample taken for sequencing was conventional CD4+ T cells sorted from PBMCs. These receptor sequences come from a human donor with AIRE deficiency. Each CDR3 is given with its conserved first and last residue. The D gene is left open where the match is weak. Some rows have no size entry. The others give once, few or many, or a class for an expanded clone.

J,D,V,size,DNA,CDR3
TRBJ1-1,TRBD1,TRBV5-1,NA,TGCGCCAGCAAGAGGGCTGGGGACAGCGATATGAACACTGAAGCTTTCTTT,CASKRAGDSDMNTEAFF
TRBJ2-2,NA,TRBV11-1,NA,TGTGCCAGCAGCTTAGTGGGCAGGGTGAGGACCGGGGAGCTGTTTTTT,CASSLVGRVRTGELFF
TRBJ2-1,NA,TRBV5-1,once,TGCGCCAGCAGCCTGAGACCCGTTCGCTCCTACAATGAGCAGTTCTTC,CASSLRPVRSYNEQFF
TRBJ2-1,TRBD2,TRBV7-2,once,TGTGCCAGCAGCTTAGGGGCGGGAGCCTTCAATGAGCAGTTCTTC,CASSLGAGAFNEQFF
TRBJ1-5,NA,TRBV4-2,NA,TGTGCCAGCGGCAGAACCAGGGCTTTGAGTCAGCCCCAGCATTTT,CASGRTRALSQPQHF
TRBJ2-5,NA,TRBV4-1,NA,TGCGCCAGCAGCCAAGGGTCGGAGACGGAGACCCAGTACTTC,CASSQGSETETQYF
TRBJ1-3,NA,TRBV19,NA,TGTGCCACCTTCCGGGGGGTAACCGAGGTCATAAGGCCATCCGGAAACACCATATATTTT,CATFRGVTEVIRPSGNTIYF
TRBJ1-5,NA,TRBV19,NA,TGTGCCAGTAGTATGGGGGTGGTCCGGCTCAATCAGCCCCAGCATTTT,CASSMGVVRLNQPQHF
TRBJ1-3,TRBD1,TRBV7-3,NA,TGTGCCAGCAGCAGACAGGGCGCGGACTCTGGAAACACCATATATTTT,CASSRQGADSGNTIYF
TRBJ2-2,TRBD2,TRBV7-8,once,TGTGCCAGCAGCTTAAGTGTGGGACTATCCGGGGAGCTGTTTTTT,CASSLSVGLSGELFF
TRBJ2-2,NA,TRBV18,once,TGTGCCAGCTCACCAGACACCGGAACCGGGGAGCTGTTTTTT,CASSPDTGTGELFF
TRBJ2-3,NA,TRBV7-8,NA,TGTGCCAGCAGCCCTAACGGCGGTATAGCAAGGGTCACAGATACGCAGTATTTT,CASSPNGGIARVTDTQYF
TRBJ2-7,TRBD2,TRBV4-3,NA,TGCGCCAGCAGCCAAGATCTTTTAACTACTAGCGGGTCCGAAAGGGACGAGCAGTACTTC,CASSQDLLTTSGSERDEQYF
TRBJ1-5,NA,TRBV19,once,TGTGCCAGTATGGGGGGAACGGGGCTCAATCAGCCCCAGCATTTT,CASMGGTGLNQPQHF
TRBJ2-1,TRBD2,TRBV15,once,TGTGCCACCAGCAGCGATCCGGGACTAGCGGGGGGCCGGAAGTTCTTC,CATSSDPGLAGGRKFF
TRBJ1-6,NA,TRBV11-3,NA,TGTGCCAGCAGCTTAGGTCGGGATTCACCCCTCCACTTT,CASSLGRDSPLHF
TRBJ2-7,TRBD1,TRBV7-2,NA,TGTGCCAGCAGCTCTCCGGGACAGGGGGGCGAGCAGTACTTC,CASSSPGQGGEQYF
TRBJ1-5,NA,TRBV6-5,NA,TGTGCCAGCAGTCCCTCCTATAGCAATCAGCCCCAGCATTTT,CASSPSYSNQPQHF
TRBJ2-3,NA,TRBV5-4,NA,TGTGCCAGCAGCCCCCAGTCAGCAGCCCTCTCTTTAGATACGCAGTATTTT,CASSPQSAALSLDTQYF
TRBJ2-5,NA,TRBV21-1,NA,TGTGCCAGCAGCAGCCCGGACAGGGCCCACCCTCAAGAGACCCAGTACTTC,CASSSPDRAHPQETQYF
TRBJ2-3,TRBD2,TRBV7-9,NA,TGTGCCAGCAGCGGAACTAGCGGCACAGATACGCAGTATTTT,CASSGTSGTDTQYF
TRBJ1-1,NA,TRBV29-1,NA,TGCAGCGTTGGACAGAGGAACACTGAAGCTTTCTTT,CSVGQRNTEAFF
TRBJ1-5,NA,TRBV5-1,NA,TGCGCCAGCAGCTTGTTCGACAGCTTCAAGGGCAATCAGCCCCAGCATTTT,CASSLFDSFKGNQPQHF
TRBJ1-4,TRBD1,TRBV6-5,NA,TGTGCCAGCAGAGACAGGGTCGCTAATGAAAAACTGTTTTTT,CASRDRVANEKLFF
TRBJ2-2,NA,TRBV11-3,NA,TGTGCCAGCAGCTTCGGCCTAGGGGTCACCGGGGAGCTGTTTTTT,CASSFGLGVTGELFF
TRBJ2-1,TRBD2,TRBV7-2,NA,TGTGCCAGCAGCTCGGGACTAGCGGCCTACAATGAGCAGTTCTTC,CASSSGLAAYNEQFF
TRBJ2-2,NA,TRBV7-9,NA,TGTGCCAGCAGCTTAACTCGGGACACCGGGGAGCTGTTTTTT,CASSLTRDTGELFF
TRBJ2-3,TRBD2,TRBV7-6,NA,TGTGCCAGCAGCCAACTAGCGGGGGGGCTGACAGATACGCAGTATTTT,CASSQLAGGLTDTQYF
TRBJ2-7,NA,TRBV6-5,NA,TGTGCCAGCAGTAATCGTTTCTACGAGCAGTACTTC,CASSNRFYEQYF
TRBJ1-2,NA,TRBV6-5,NA,TGTGCCAGCAGCCCACAGGGCCTCTATGGCTACACCTTC,CASSPQGLYGYTF
TRBJ1-4,TRBD1,TRBV5-7,NA,TGTGCCAGCAGCTCTCGGACAGGGGGGGGAAGGTTGTATGAAAAACTGTTTTTT,CASSSRTGGGRLYEKLFF
TRBJ1-2,NA,TRBV11-3,NA,TGTGCCAGCACCCCTGGGATAGGGAATTATGGCTACACCTTC,CASTPGIGNYGYTF
TRBJ2-3,NA,TRBV7-9,once,TGTGCCAGCAGCTTGGAGCGCGCTCGAAGCACAGATACGCAGTATTTT,CASSLERARSTDTQYF
TRBJ1-2,TRBD1,TRBV7-2,NA,TGTGCCAGCAGCTTACGACAGGGAGGTGGCTACACCTTC,CASSLRQGGGYTF
TRBJ2-5,TRBD2,TRBV7-6,NA,TGTGCCAGCAGCTCGGGACTACTCCAGCGGGAGACCCAGTACTTC,CASSSGLLQRETQYF
TRBJ2-7,NA,TRBV7-2,NA,TGTGCCAGCAGCTTAGCGACGGTGGTCTACGAGCAGTACTTC,CASSLATVVYEQYF
TRBJ1-5,TRBD1,TRBV28,NA,TGTGCCAGCAGTCCCTCGTCCTACAGGGGTCTCAATCAGCCCCAGCATTTT,CASSPSSYRGLNQPQHF
TRBJ2-7,TRBD2,TRBV9,NA,TGTGCCAGCAGCGCGGGACTAGCGGAGCCTCGTCAGTACTTC,CASSAGLAEPRQYF
TRBJ2-1,NA,TRBV28,NA,TGTGCCAGCAGTTTATCTGTACCCAATGAGCAGTTCTTC,CASSLSVPNEQFF
TRBJ2-1,NA,TRBV7-3,NA,TGTGCCAGCAGCCCCCCCGGGACGGCCTACAATGAGCAGTTCTTC,CASSPPGTAYNEQFF
TRBJ2-1,TRBD1,TRBV23-1,NA,TGCGCCAGTATACAGGGGGCGAGGTTCTTC,CASIQGARFF
TRBJ1-1,NA,TRBV5-4,NA,TGTGCCAGCAGCCGGGGACAGAACACTGAAGCTTTCTTT,CASSRGQNTEAFF
TRBJ2-7,TRBD2,TRBV30,NA,TGTGCCTGGAGTAGGGCTAGCGGGGGAGCCAGTTCCTACGAGCAGTACTTC,CAWSRASGGASSYEQYF
TRBJ2-2,NA,TRBV10-3,NA,TGTGCCATCAGTCGTAGCGGTGGGAACGGGGAGCTGTTTTTT,CAISRSGGNGELFF
TRBJ2-3,NA,TRBV7-3,NA,TGTGCCAGCAGTGAGGAAGGTGTCGGTTGGCTAGGAGGGGGAGATACGCAGTATTTT,CASSEEGVGWLGGGDTQYF
TRBJ1-4,NA,TRBV5-1,NA,TGCGCCAGCAGCTTGTCGGGGGCGACAACTAATGAAAAACTGTTTTTT,CASSLSGATTNEKLFF
TRBJ1-2,NA,TRBV5-4,NA,TGTGCCAGCAGCGCCGGGGGGGCAGCCTTTAACTATGGCTACACCTTC,CASSAGGAAFNYGYTF
TRBJ2-3,NA,TRBV20-1,NA,TGCAGGGCCGGCGCGGGAGATACGCAGTATTTT,CRAGAGDTQYF
TRBJ2-7,NA,TRBV5-4,NA,TGTGCCAGCAGCTTGGGAAGGGGCCTTGCTTACGAGCAGTACTTC,CASSLGRGLAYEQYF
TRBJ2-2,NA,TRBV6-1,NA,TGTGCCAGCGATGTACAGCATTCCGCCGGGGAGCTGTTTTTT,CASDVQHSAGELFF